The 9 T cell receptor beta chains below were found in one sample sequenced in a study of control samples from healthy donors and cancer patients. Clones were read by immunoSEQ multiplex PCR, and TCRdb kept only the in-frame ones, dropping some. The sample carries 170,000 or so clones, 85% to 95% recorded once. Sequences were obtained from blood. The source is a man between 18 and 29 years old in good health.

The V call is TRBV5-1, the J call TRBJ2-3; D tentatively fits TRBD1 or TRBD2 (5 bases each). Germline V gene data show CDR1 as SGHRS and CDR2 as YFSETQ. This CDR3 spans 16 amino acids. V was pared by 0 bases and J by 2 bases, with 13 bases between. CDR3 sequence (DNA): TGCGCCAGCAGCTTGGTTGCAGGGCTAGCCACAGATACGCAGTATTTT. Translation gives CASSLVAGLATDTQYF. Variable domain in full (rest from reference TRBV5-1 and TRBJ2-3): KAGVTQTPRYLIKTRGQQVTLSCSPISGHRSVSWYQQTPGQGLQFLFEYFSETQRNKGNFPGRFSGRQFSNSRSEMNVSTLELGDSALYLCASSLVAGLATDTQYFGPGTRLTVL.

V gene TRBV11-2 combines with J gene TRBJ1-1, with D possibly being TRBD1 (5 bases). V lost 1 base and J 0 bases, leaving 12 bases between the germline ends. Germline V CDR1 and CDR2: SGHAT, FQNNGV. The CDR3 length is 16 residues. CDR3 sequence reads: CASSLVPRALNTEAFF. CDR3 nucleotides: TGTGCCAGCAGCTTAGTTCCCAGGGCCTTGAACACTGAAGCTTTCTTT.

V and J are TRBV11-1 and TRBJ2-1; TRBD2 is a possible D gene (5 bases). Per the germline V gene, CDR1 is SGHAT and CDR2 is FQDESV (reference sequence). The CDR3 has 15 residues. Trimming removed 1 base from V and 6 bases from J, with 13 bases in between. The DNA for the CDR3 is TGTGCCAGCAGCTTAGATTGGCTAGCCTCCAATGAGCAGTTCTTC. Translating gives CASSLDWLASNEQFF.

V usage is TRBV25-1 and J usage is TRBJ1-2; maybe TRBD1 (5 bases). The length of the CDR3 is 14 residues. Trimming stripped 3 bases from V and 2 bases from J, with 10 bases between. Per germline, CDR1 MGHDK and CDR2 SYGVNS. The CDR3: CASSDEQVNYGYTF. CDR3 sequence (DNA): TGTGCCAGCAGTGACGAACAGGTGAACTATGGCTACACCTTC.

The chain has TRBV18 and TRBJ2-7; 7 bases are shared with TRBD1. There are 13 residues in the CDR3. V was pared by 2 bases and J by 3 bases, with 1 base of the junction left unmatched. The germline gives CDR1 KGHSH, CDR2 LQKENI. In nucleotides, the CDR3 is TGTGCCAGCTCACCAGGACAGGTCTACGAGCAGTACTTC. Amino acid sequence: CASSPGQVYEQYF. The full variable domain, rest sourced from reference TRBV18 and TRBJ2-7, is NAGVMQNPRHLVRRRGQEARLRCSPMKGHSHVYWYRQLPEEGLKFMVYLQKENIIDESGMPKERFSAEFPKEGPSILRIQQVVRGDSAAYFCASSPGQVYEQYFGPGTRLTVT.

This chain uses TRBV3-1 (or the pseudogene TRBV3-2) with TRBJ2-2; a possible D gene is TRBD2 (5 bases). There are 16 residues in the CDR3. Germline V CDR1 and CDR2: LGHDT, YNNKEL (reference sequence). Deletions cut 0 bases from V and 7 bases from J, with 15 bases between. CDR3: CASSQDSALRGGELFF. The CDR3 DNA is TGTGCCAGCAGCCAAGATTCGGCCCTTCGGGGCGGGGAGCTGTTTTTT.

The chain links TRBV5-5 to TRBJ1-3; D remains unclear. Trimming pared 3 bases from V and 0 bases from J, leaving 7 bases between. Germline V gene lookup returns CDR1 SGHKS and CDR2 YYEKEE (reference sequence). The CDR3 sequence is 14 residues long. Here the CDR3 reads CASSSPPSGNTIYF. The DNA for the CDR3 is TGTGCCAGCAGCTCCCCCCCCTCTGGAAACACCATATATTTT.

V is TRBV30 and J is TRBJ2-7; 14 nucleotides match TRBD2. The CDR3 loop spans 15 amino acids. CDR1 and CDR2 from the germline V gene are GTSNPN and SVGIG (reference sequence). Unmatched junction bases numbered 6, after V lost 2 bases and J lost 6 bases. CDR3 nucleotides: TGTGCCTGGAGTCCTGGGACTAGCGGGGGAGGCGAGCAGTACTTC. Protein: CAWSPGTSGGGEQYF. Supplemented by reference TRBV30 and TRBJ2-7, the full variable domain reads SQTIHQWPATLVQPVGSPLSLECTVEGTSNPNLYWYRQAAGRGLQLLFYSVGIGQISSEVPQNLSASRPQDRQFILSSKKLLLSDSGFYLCAWSPGTSGGGEQYFGPGTRLTVT.

This chain links TRBV30 with TRBJ2-3; TRBD2 aligns across 10 bases. J gave up 3 bases and V 1 base, and 4 bases lay outside the gene matches. This CDR3 has 15 residues. Germline V gene sequence: CDR1 GTSNPN, CDR2 SVGIG (reference sequence). The CDR3 loop is CAWSERGGSTDTQYF. DNA of the CDR3: TGTGCCTGGAGTGAGCGGGGGGGAAGTACAGATACGCAGTATTTT.